The source of this TCR beta chain is a study of T-cell memory formation after mild COVID-19. Study results and limitations: Whether day 37 second-wave clones are SARS-CoV-2-specific was not confirmed. Day 15 to 85 contractors were CD4/CD8 balanced; later expanders leaned CD4+. The study detected some responding clones in pre-infection memory, suggesting cross-reactive memory joined.

Only a few counts were recorded for this clonotype. No antigen is known for it. The ends were cut back, 6 bases at V and 9 bases at J, with 11 bases in the middle. The CDR3 is 12 amino acids. TCRdb independently ran MiXCR on the 5' RACE reads; one entry per CDR3 protein. The sample has roughly 100,000 distinct CDR3 sequences, approximately 17% seen once. The source of this sequence is an adult woman who had mild COVID-19 (a few samples of this study predate the infection). Cell type and time point are not known. This sequence joins TRBV12-3 or TRBV12-4 and TRBJ2-2; maybe TRBD2 (5 bases). Material for sequencing was PBMCs or a T cell subset sorted from them (not recorded which). CDR3 loop: CASRLGVRELFF. In nucleotides, the CDR3 is TGTGCCAGCAGACTCGGGGTGAGGGAGCTGTTTTTT.